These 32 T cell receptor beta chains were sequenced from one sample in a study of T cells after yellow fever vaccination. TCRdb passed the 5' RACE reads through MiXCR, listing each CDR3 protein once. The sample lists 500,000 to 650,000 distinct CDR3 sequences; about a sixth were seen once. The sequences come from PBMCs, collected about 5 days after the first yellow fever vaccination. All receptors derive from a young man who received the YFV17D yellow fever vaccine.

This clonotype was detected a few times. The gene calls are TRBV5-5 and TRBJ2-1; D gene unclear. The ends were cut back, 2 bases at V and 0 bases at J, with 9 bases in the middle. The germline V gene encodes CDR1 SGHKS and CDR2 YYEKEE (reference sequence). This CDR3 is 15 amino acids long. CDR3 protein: CASSFGWGSYNEQFF. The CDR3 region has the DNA TGTGCCAGCAGCTTCGGATGGGGCTCCTACAATGAGCAGTTCTTC.

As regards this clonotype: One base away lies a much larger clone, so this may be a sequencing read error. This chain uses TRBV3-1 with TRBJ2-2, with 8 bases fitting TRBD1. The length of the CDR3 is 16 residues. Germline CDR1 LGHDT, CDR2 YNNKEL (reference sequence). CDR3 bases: TGTGCCAGCAGCCAAGGTCCAGGGGGCCGCACCGAGGAGCTGTTTTTT. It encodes CASSQGPGGRTEELFF.

The CDR3 loop is CASTTRGGNTEAFF. CDR3 bases: TGTGCCAGCACGACACGAGGGGGAAACACTGAAGCTTTCTTT. This chain uses TRBV5-4 with TRBJ1-1; possibly TRBD1 for D (6 bases). V lost 6 bases, J lost 2 bases, and 14 bases lay in between. Germline V CDR1 and CDR2: SGHNT, YYREEE (reference sequence). The CDR3 has 14 residues. Looking up the rest from reference TRBV5-4 and TRBJ1-1 gives the full variable domain: ETGVTQSPTHLIKTRGQQVTLRCSSQSGHNTVSWYQQALGQGPQFIFQYYREEENGRGNFPPRFSGLQFPNYSSELNVNALELDDSALYLCASTTRGGNTEAFFGQGTRLTVV.

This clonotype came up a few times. DNA of the CDR3: TGTGCCAGCAGCTCCGGGACTAGCGGGGGTCCCACAGATACGCAGTATTTT. Translated: CASSSGTSGGPTDTQYF. This rearrangement joins TRBV7-2 to TRBJ2-3, with 14 bases identical to TRBD2. The CDR3 extends over 17 amino acids. Germline V gene lookup returns CDR1 SGHTA and CDR2 FQGNSA. J gave up 2 bases and V 4 bases, and 5 bases lay outside the gene matches. Drawing the rest from reference TRBV7-2 and TRBJ2-3, the complete variable domain is GAGVSQSPSNKVTEKGKDVELRCDPISGHTALYWYRQSLGQGLEFLIYFQGNSAPDKSGLPSDRFSAERTGGSVSTLTIQRTQQEDSAVYLCASSSGTSGGPTDTQYFGPGTRLTVL.

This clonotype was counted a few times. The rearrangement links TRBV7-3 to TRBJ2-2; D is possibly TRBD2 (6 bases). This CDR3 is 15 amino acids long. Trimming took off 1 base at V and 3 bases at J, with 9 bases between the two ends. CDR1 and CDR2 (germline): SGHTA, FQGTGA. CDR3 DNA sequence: TGTGCCAGCAGCTTAAGGGGCGGGGACACCGGGGAGCTGTTTTTT. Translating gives CASSLRGGDTGELFF.

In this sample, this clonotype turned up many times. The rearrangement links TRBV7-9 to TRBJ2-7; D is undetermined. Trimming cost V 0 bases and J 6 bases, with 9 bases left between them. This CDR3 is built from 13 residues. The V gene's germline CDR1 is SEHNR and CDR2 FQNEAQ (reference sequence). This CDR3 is CASSLAVVSEQYF. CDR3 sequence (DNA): TGTGCCAGCAGCTTAGCTGTGGTGAGCGAGCAGTACTTC.

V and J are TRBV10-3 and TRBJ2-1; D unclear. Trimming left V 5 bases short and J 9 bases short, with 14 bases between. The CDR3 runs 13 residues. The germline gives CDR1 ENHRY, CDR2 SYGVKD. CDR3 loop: CAISSMADGEQFF. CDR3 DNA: TGTGCCATCAGTTCGATGGCGGACGGTGAGCAGTTCTTC.

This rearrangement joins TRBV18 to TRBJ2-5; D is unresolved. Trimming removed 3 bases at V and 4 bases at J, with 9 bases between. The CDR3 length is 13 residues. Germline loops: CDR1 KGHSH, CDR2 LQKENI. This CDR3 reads CASSPSPSETQYF. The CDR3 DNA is TGTGCCAGCTCACCGAGCCCCTCAGAGACCCAGTACTTC.

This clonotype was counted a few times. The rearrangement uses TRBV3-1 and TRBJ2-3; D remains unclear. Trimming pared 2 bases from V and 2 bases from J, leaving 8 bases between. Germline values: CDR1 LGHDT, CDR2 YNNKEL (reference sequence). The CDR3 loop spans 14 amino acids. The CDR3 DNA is TGTGCCAGCAGCCAACAGTCAAACACAGATACGCAGTATTTT. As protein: CASSQQSNTDTQYF.

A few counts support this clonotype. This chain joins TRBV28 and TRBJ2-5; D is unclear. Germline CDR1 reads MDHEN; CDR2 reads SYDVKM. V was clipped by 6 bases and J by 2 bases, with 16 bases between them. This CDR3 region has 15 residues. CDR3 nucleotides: TGTGCCAGCAGATCATCTGCAGGACCACAAGAGACCCAGTACTTC. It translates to CASRSSAGPQETQYF.

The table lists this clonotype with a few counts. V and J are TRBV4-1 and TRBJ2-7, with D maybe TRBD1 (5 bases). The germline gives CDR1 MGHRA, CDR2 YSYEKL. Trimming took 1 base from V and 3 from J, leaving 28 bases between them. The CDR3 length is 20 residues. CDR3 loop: CASSQVQNSVGRVVFYEQYF. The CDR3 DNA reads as TGCGCCAGCAGCCAAGTACAAAACTCTGTGGGCAGGGTTGTTTTCTACGAGCAGTACTTC.

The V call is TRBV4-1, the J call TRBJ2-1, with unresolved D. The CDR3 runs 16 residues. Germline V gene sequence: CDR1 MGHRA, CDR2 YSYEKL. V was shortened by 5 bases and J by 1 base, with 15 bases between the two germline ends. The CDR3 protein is CASSSLSGVSYNEQFF. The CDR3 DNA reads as TGCGCCAGCAGCTCCCTCTCGGGTGTTTCCTACAATGAGCAGTTCTTC.

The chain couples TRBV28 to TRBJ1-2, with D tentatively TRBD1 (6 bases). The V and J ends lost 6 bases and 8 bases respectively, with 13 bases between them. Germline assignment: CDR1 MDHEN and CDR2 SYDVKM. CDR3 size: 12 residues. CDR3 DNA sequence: TGTGCCAGCAGCCTCAACAGGGTCGGCTACACCTTC. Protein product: CASSLNRVGYTF.

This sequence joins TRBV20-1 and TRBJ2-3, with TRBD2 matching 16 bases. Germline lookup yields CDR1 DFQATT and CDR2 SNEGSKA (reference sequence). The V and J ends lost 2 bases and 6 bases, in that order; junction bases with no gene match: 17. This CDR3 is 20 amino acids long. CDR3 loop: CSARSGIPGLAGGRVDTQYF. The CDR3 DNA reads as TGCAGTGCTAGATCCGGGATTCCGGGACTAGCGGGGGGGAGGGTTGATACGCAGTATTTT.

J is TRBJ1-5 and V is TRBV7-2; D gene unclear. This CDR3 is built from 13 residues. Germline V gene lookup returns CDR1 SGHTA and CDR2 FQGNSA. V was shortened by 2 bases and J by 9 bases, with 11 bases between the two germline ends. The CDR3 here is CASSLQARRPQHF. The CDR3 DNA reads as TGTGCCAGCAGCTTACAGGCACGGAGGCCCCAGCATTTT.

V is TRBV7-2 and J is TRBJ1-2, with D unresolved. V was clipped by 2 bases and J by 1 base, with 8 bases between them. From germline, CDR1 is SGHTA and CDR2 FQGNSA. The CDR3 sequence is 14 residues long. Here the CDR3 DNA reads TGTGCCAGCAGCTTAAGCGGCAGTAACTATGGCTACACCTTC. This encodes CASSLSGSNYGYTF.

CDR3 residues: CASSLVSGDQETQYF. DNA for the CDR3: TGCGCCAGCAGCTTGGTATCGGGGGACCAAGAGACCCAGTACTTC. The rearrangement links TRBV5-1 to TRBJ2-5; D may be TRBD2 (6 bases). The CDR3 contains 15 residues. From germline, CDR1 is SGHRS and CDR2 YFSETQ. V dropped 0 bases and J dropped 0 bases, with 9 bases sitting between them.

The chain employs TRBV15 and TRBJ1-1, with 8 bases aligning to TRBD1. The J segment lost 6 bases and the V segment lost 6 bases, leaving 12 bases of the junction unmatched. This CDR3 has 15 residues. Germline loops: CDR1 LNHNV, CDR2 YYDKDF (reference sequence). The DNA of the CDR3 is TGTGCCACCAGTCCGGACAGGGTGTATCTTCCTGAAGCTTTCTTT. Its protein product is CATSPDRVYLPEAFF.

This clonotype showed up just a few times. CDR3 nucleotides: TGTGCCACCAGCAGACTTGGTGGGCAGTTCTACAATGAGCAGTTCTTC. As protein: CATSRLGGQFYNEQFF. The V and J genes are TRBV15 and TRBJ2-1; D is ambiguous. The CDR3 contains 16 residues. CDR1 and CDR2 from the germline V gene are LNHNV and YYDKDF (reference sequence). Trimming cost V 2 bases and J 3 bases, with 14 bases left between them.

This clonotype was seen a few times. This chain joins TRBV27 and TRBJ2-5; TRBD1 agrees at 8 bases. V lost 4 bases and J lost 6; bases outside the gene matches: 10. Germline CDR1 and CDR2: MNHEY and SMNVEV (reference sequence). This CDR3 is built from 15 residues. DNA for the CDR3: TGTGCCAGCAGTTCCCCTGGACAGGGACGGAAGACCCAGTACTTC. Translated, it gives CASSSPGQGRKTQYF.

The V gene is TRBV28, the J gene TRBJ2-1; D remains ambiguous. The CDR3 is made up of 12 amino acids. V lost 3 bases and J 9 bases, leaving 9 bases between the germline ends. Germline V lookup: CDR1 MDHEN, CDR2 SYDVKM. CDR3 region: CASSFNPSEQFF. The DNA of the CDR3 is TGTGCCAGCAGTTTTAACCCTTCTGAGCAGTTCTTC.

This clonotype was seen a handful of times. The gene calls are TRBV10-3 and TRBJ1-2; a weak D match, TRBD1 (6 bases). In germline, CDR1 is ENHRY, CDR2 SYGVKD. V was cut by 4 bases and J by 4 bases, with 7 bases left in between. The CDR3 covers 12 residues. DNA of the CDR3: TGTGCCATCAGTGGGACAGTCTATGGCTACACCTTC. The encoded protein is CAISGTVYGYTF.

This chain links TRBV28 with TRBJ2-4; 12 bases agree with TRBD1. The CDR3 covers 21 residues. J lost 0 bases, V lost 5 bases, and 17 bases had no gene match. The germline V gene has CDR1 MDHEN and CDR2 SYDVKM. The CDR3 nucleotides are TGTGCCAGCAGTCGGGACAGGGGGCACGGCGGGGGATTCCTAGCCAAAAACATTCAGTACTTC. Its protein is CASSRDRGHGGGFLAKNIQYF.

CDR3 DNA: TGTGCCAGCAGCCCGACAGGGGGATTTGGTTCACCCCTCCACTTT. This codes for CASSPTGGFGSPLHF. This sequence joins TRBV7-2 and TRBJ1-6, with 9 bases lining up with TRBD1. V was clipped by 5 bases and J by 9 bases; unmatched bases: 8. CDR3 size: 15 residues. Germline values: CDR1 SGHTA, CDR2 FQGNSA.

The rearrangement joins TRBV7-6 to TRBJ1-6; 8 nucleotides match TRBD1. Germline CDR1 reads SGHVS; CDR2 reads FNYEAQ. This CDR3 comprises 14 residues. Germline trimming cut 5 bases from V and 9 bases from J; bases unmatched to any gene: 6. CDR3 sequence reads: CASSLGQDSSPLHF. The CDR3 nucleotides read TGTGCCAGCAGCCTGGGACAGGATAGTTCACCCCTCCACTTT.

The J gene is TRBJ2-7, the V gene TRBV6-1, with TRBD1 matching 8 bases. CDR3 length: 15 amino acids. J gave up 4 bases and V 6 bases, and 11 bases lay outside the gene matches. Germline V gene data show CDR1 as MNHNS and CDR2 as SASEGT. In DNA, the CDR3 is TGTGCCAGCAGCCTAGGGACAGGCAGGATTTACGAGCAGTACTTC. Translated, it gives CASSLGTGRIYEQYF.

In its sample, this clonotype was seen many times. The CDR3 loop reads CASSLEGVRGETQYF. In DNA form, the CDR3 reads TGTGCCAGCAGCTTGGAGGGCGTCCGCGGCGAGACCCAGTACTTC. The chain couples TRBV5-4 to TRBJ2-5; no clear D. Germline V gene data show CDR1 as SGHNT and CDR2 as YYREEE (reference sequence). Trimming removed 0 bases from V and 5 bases from J, with 14 bases in between. The CDR3 is made up of 15 amino acids.

Here the CDR3 reads CASSQNNYGYTF. The DNA of the CDR3 is TGCGCCAGCAGCCAAAACAACTATGGCTACACCTTC. The J gene is TRBJ1-2, the V gene TRBV4-3; D remains unclear. Trimming left V 2 bases short and J 2 bases short, with 3 bases between. Germline CDR1 LGHNA, CDR2 YSLEER. CDR3 length: 12 amino acids.

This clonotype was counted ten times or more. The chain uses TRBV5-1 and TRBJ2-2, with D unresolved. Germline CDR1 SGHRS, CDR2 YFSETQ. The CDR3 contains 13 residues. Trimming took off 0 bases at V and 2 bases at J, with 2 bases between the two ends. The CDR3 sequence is CASSLDNTGELFF. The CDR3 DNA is TGCGCCAGCAGCTTGGATAACACCGGGGAGCTGTTTTTT.

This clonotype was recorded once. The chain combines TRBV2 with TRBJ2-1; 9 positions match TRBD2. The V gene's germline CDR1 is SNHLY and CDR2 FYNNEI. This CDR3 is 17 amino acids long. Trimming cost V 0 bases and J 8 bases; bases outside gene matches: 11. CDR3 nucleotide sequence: TGTGCCAGCAGTGAAGCGCTTGGCGGGGGGGCCTCAGATGAGCAGTTCTTC. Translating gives CASSEALGGGASDEQFF.

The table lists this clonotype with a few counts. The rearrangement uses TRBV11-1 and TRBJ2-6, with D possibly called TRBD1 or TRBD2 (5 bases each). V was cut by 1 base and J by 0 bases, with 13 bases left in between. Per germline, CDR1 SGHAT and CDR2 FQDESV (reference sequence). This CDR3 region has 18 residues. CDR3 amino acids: CASSLGQGALSGANVLTF. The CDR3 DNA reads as TGTGCCAGCAGCTTAGGTCAGGGAGCCCTCTCTGGGGCCAACGTCCTGACTTTC. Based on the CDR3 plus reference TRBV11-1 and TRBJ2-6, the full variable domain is EAEVAQSPRYKITEKSQAVAFWCDPISGHATLYWYRQILGQGPELLVQFQDESVVDDSQLPKDRFSAERLKGVDSTLKIQPAELGDSAMYLCASSLGQGALSGANVLTFGAGSRLTVL.

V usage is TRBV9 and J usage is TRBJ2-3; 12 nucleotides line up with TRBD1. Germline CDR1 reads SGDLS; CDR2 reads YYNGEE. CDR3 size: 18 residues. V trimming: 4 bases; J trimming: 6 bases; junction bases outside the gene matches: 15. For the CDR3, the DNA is TGTGCCAGCAGCCCCCGCGGGAAGGGACAGGGGGCGGTGGATACGCAGTATTTT. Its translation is CASSPRGKGQGAVDTQYF. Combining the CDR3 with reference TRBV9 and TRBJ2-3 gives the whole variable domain DSGVTQTPKHLITATGQRVTLRCSPRSGDLSVYWYQQSLDQGLQFLIQYYNGEERAKGNILERFSAQQFPDLHSELNLSSLELGDSALYFCASSPRGKGQGAVDTQYFGPGTRLTVL.